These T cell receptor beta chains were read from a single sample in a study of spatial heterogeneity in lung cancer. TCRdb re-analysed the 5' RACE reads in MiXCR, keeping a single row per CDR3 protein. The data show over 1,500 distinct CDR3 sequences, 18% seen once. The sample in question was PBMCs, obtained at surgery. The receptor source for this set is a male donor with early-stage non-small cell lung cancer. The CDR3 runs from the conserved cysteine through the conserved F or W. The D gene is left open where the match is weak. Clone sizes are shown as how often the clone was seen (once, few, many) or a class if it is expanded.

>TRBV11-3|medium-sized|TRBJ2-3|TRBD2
TGTGCCAGCAGCTTCAAGACTAGCGGGGATAACACAGATACGCAGTATTTT
CASSFKTSGDNTDTQYF
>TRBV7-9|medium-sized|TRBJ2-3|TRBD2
TGTGCCAGCAGCTCCCGCCGACTAGCGGGAGGGGTAGATACGCAGTATTTT
CASSSRRLAGGVDTQYF
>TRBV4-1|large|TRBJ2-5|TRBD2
TGCGCCAGCGGGACTAGCGTACAAGAGACCCAGTACTTC
CASGTSVQETQYF
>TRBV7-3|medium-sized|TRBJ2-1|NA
TGTGCCAGCAGCGTAAACTGGGGGGATGAGCAGTTCTTC
CASSVNWGDEQFF
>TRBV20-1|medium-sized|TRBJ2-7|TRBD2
TGCAGTGCTAGAGGGGGGGGTTTCGGTGAGCAGTACTTC
CSARGGGFGEQYF
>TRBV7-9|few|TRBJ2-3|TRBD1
TGTGCCAGAAGTGGACAGGGCGTAGATACGCAGTATTTT
CARSGQGVDTQYF
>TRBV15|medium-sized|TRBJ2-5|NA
TGTGCCACCAGCAGAGTCGGGGAGACCCAGTACTTC
CATSRVGETQYF
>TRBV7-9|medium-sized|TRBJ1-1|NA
TGTGCCAGCAGGGACACTCCGAACACTGAAGCTTTCTTT
CASRDTPNTEAFF
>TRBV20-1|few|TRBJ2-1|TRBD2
TGCAGTGCACGGACTAGCGGCTACAATGAGCAGTTCTTC
CSARTSGYNEQFF
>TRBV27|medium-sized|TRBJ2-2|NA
TGTGCCAGCAGTTTAGGGGCGGCAGCCAGGGAGCTGTTTTTT
CASSLGAAARELFF